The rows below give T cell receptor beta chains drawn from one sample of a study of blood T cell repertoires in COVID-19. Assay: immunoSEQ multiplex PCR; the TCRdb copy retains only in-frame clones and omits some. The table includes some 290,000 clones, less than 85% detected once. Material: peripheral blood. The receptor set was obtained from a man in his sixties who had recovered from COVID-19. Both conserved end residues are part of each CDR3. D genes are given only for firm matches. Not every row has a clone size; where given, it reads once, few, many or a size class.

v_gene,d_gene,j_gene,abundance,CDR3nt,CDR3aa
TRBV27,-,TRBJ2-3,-,TGTGCCAGCAGTTTACGGGGCACAGATACGCAGTATTTT,CASSLRGTDTQYF
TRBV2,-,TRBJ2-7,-,TGTGCCAGCACCACGGGACTTCCGTACGAGCAGTACTTC,CASTTGLPYEQYF
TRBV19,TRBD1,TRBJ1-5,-,TGTGCCAGTACCGCCGGGACAGGGAGACGCAATCAGCCCCAGCATTTT,CASTAGTGRRNQPQHF
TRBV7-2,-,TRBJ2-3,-,TGTGCCAGCAGGGCGGTCACAGATACGCAGTATTTT,CASRAVTDTQYF
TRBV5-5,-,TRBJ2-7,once,TGTGCCAGCAGCTTGGTCACCTACGAGCAGTACTTC,CASSLVTYEQYF
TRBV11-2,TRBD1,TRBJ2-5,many,TGTGCCAGCAGCACCTCAGCACAGGGGCGGGAAGAGACCCAGTACTTC,CASSTSAQGREETQYF
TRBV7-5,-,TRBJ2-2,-,TGTGCCAGAAGCAGGACTAGCGGGGGGACCTCGGGCACCGGGGAGCTGTTTTTT,CARSRTSGGTSGTGELFF
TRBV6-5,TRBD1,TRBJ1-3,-,TGTGCCAGCAGAATACAGGGGGCTGCTGGAAACACCATATATTTT,CASRIQGAAGNTIYF
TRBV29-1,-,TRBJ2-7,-,TGCAGCGTTGGACGAGGTCCCCACGAGCAGTACTTC,CSVGRGPHEQYF
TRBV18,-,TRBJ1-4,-,TGTGCCAGCTCGCGAGGACACGTCGGCGAAAAACTGTTTTTT,CASSRGHVGEKLFF
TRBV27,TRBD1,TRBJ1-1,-,TGTGCCAGCAGTTTCCGACAGGGGGCCGCAGCTTTCTTT,CASSFRQGAAAFF
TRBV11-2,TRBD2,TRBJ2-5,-,TGTGCCAGCAGATCCGGGACTAGAAACCAAGAGACCCAGTACTTC,CASRSGTRNQETQYF
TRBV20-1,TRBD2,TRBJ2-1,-,TGCAGTGCTAGTAGCCAGGGGACTAGCGGGTTTTCCTACAATGAGCAGTTCTTC,CSASSQGTSGFSYNEQFF
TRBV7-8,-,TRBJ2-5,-,TGTGCCAGCAGCTCAACATCGGCGGGGGCGACCCAGTACTTC,CASSSTSAGATQYF
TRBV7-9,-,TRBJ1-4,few,TGTGCCAGCCGAGGAGGAGCGGGGGATGAAAAACTGTTTTTT,CASRGGAGDEKLFF
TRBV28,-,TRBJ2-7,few,TGTGCCAGCACAGGATTATACGAGCAGTACTTC,CASTGLYEQYF